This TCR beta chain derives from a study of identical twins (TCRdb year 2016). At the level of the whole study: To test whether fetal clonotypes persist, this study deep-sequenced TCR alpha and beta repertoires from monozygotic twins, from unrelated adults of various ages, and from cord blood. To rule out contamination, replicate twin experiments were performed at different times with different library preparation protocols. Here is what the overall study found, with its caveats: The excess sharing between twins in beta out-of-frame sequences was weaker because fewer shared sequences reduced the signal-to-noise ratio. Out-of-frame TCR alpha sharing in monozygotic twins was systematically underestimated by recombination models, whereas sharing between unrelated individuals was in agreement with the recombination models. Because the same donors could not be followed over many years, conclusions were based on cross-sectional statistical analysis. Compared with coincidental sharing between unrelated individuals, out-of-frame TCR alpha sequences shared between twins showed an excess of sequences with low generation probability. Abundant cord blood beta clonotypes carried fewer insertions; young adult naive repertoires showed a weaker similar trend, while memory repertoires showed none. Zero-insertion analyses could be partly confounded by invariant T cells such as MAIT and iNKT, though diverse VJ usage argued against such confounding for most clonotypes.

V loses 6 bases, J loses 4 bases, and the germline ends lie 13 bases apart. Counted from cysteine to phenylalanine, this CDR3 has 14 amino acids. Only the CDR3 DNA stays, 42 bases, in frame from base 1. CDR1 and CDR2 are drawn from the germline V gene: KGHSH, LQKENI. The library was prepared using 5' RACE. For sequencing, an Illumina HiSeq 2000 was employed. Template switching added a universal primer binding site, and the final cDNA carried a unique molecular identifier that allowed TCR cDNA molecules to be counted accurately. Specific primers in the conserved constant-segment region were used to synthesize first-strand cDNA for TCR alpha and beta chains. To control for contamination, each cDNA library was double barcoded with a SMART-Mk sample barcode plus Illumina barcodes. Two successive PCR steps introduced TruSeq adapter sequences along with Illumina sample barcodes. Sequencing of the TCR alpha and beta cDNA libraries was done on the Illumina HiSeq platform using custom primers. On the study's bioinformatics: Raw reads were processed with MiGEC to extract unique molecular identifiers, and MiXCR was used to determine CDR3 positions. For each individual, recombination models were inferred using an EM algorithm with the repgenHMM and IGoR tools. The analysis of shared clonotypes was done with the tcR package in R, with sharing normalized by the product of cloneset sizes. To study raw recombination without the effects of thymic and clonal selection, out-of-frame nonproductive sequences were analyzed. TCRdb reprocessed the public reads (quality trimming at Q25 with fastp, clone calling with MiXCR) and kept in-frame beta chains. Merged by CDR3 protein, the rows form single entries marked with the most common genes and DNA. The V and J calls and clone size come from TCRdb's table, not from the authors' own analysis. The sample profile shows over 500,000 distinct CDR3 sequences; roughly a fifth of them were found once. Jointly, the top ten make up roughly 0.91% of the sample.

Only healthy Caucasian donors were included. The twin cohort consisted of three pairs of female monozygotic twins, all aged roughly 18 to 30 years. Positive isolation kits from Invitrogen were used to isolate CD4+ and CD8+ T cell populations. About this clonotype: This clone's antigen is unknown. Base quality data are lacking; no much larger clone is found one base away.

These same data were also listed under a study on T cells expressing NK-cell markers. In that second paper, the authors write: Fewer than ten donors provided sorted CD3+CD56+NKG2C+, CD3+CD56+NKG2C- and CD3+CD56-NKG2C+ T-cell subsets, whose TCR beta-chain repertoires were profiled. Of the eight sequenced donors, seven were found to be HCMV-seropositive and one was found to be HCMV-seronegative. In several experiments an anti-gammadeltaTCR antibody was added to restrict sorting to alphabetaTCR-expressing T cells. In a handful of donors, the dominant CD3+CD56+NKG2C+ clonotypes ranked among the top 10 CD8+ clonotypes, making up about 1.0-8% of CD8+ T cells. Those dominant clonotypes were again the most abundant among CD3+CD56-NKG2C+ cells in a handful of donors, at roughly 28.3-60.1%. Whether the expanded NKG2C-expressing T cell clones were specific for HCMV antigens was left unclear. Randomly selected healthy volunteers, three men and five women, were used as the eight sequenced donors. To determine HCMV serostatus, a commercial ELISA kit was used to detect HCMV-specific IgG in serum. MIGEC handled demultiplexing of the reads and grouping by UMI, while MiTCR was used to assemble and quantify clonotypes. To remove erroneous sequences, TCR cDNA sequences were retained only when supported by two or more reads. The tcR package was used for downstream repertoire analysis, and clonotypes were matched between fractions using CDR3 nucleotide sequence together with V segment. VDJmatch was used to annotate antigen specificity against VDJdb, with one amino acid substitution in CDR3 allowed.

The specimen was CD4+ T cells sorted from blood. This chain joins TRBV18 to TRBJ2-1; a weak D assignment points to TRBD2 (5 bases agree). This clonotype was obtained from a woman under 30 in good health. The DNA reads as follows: TGTGCCAGCTCGGTGGACTTGTCTTACAATGAGCAGTTCTTC. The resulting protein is CASSVDLSYNEQFF.